This T cell receptor (beta chain) is from a study of blood T cell repertoires in COVID-19. For the study at large: The study drew acute and convalescent COVID-19 samples from the United States, Italy and Spain. T cells, B-cell-depleted T cells, or PBMCs supplied cDNA or gDNA.

In the original analysis: Quantification of nucleated cells was approximated via reference gene primer amplification. The assay was immunoSEQ multiplex PCR, and TCRdb's table has in-frame clones only and misses some. That table furnishes V, J and clone size, whereas the DNA furnished D and trimming. The table records approximately 220,000 clones, 85% to 90% of them present only once. The specimen sequenced was peripheral blood. This receptor was obtained from a man aged 55 to 70 who had recovered from COVID-19.

CDR3 sequence reads: CASSLLGGRPQHF. For the CDR3, the DNA is TGTGCCAGCAGCTTACTAGGGGGCCGACCCCAGCATTTT. The chain uses TRBV28 and TRBJ1-5; 7 positions agree with TRBD1. From germline, CDR1 is MDHEN and CDR2 SYDVKM. The CDR3 has 13 amino acids. Trimming took 6 bases from V and 10 from J; bases not matched to a gene: 9.